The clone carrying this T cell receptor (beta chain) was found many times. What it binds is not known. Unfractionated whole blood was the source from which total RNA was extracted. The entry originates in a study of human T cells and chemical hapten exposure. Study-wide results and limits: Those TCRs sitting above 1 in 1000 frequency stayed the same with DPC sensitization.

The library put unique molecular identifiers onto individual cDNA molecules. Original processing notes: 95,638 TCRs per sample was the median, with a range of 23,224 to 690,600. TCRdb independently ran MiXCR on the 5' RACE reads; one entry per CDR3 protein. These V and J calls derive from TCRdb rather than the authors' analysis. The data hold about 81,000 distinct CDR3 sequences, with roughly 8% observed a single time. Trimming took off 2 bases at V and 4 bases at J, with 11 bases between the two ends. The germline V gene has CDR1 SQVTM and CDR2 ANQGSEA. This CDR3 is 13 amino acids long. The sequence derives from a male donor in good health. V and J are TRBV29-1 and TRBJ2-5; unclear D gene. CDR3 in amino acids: CSVEPAVGETQYF. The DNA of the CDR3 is TGCAGCGTTGAACCGGCAGTGGGAGAGACCCAGTACTTC.